This TCR beta chain comes out of a study of blood T cell repertoires in COVID-19. Study-wide background: Samples representing acute and convalescent COVID-19 were sourced from the United States, Italy and Spain. T cells, B-cell-depleted T cells, or PBMCs supplied cDNA or gDNA.

Original analysis: The assay estimated nucleated cells by amplifying reference gene primers. Profiling relied on immunoSEQ multiplex PCR, and the TCRdb table lists in-frame clones only, not all of them. V and J calls and clone size come straight from that table; D and trimming were deduced from the DNA. The sample consists of tens of thousands of clones, roughly 82% of them appearing once. This CDR3 is 12 amino acids long. Trimming removed 3 bases at V and 5 bases at J, with 8 bases between. Germline V lookup: CDR1 KGHSH, CDR2 LQKENI. The V gene is TRBV18, the J gene TRBJ2-7; tentative D call: TRBD1 (6 bases). Sample: peripheral blood. The TCR sequence derives from a man over 45 with active COVID-19. The CDR3 loop is CASSPRGDEQYF. CDR3 nucleotides: TGTGCCAGCTCACCCAGGGGAGACGAGCAGTACTTC.